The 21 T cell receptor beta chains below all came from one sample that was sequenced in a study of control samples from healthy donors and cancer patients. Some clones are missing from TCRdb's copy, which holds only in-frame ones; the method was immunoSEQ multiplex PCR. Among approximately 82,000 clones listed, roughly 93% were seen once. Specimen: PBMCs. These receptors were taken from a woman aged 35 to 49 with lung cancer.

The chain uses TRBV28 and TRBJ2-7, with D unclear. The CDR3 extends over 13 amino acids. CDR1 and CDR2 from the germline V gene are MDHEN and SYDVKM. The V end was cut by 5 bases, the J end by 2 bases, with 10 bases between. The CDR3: CASSPTSPYEQYF. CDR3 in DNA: TGTGCCAGCAGTCCAACATCTCCCTACGAGCAGTACTTC. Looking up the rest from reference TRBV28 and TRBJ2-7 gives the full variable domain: DVKVTQSSRYLVKRTGEKVFLECVQDMDHENMFWYRQDPGLGLRLIYFSYDVKMKEKGDIPEGYSVSREKKERFSLILESASTNQTSMYLCASSPTSPYEQYFGPGTRLTVT.

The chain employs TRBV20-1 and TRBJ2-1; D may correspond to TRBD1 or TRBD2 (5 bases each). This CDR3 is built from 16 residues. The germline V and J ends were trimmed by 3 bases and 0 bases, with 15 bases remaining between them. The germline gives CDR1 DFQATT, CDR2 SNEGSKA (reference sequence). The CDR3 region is CSASGPPGTSYNEQFF. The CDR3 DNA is TGCAGTGCTAGTGGACCCCCAGGGACCTCCTACAATGAGCAGTTCTTC.

DNA of the CDR3: TGTGCCAGCAGCTCCCTTTTGTACCCGCGCCCGAACACTGAAGCTTTCTTT. Its translation: CASSSLLYPRPNTEAFF. The V call is TRBV7-8, the J call TRBJ1-1; unclear D gene. The CDR3 spans 17 residues. The germline gives CDR1 SGHVS, CDR2 FQNEAQ. V was cut by 4 bases and J by 1 base, with 19 bases left in between. Complete variable domain (other parts from reference TRBV7-8 and TRBJ1-1): GAGVSQSPRYKVAKRGQDVALRCDPISGHVSLFWYQQALGQGPEFLTYFQNEAQLDKSGLPSDRFFAERPEGSVSTLKIQRTQQEDSAVYLCASSSLLYPRPNTEAFFGQGTRLTVV.

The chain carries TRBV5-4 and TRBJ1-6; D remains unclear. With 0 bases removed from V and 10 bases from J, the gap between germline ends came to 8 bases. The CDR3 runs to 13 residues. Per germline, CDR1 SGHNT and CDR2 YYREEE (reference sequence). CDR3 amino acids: CASSLDGISPLHF. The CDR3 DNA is TGTGCCAGCAGCTTGGATGGGATATCACCCCTCCACTTT. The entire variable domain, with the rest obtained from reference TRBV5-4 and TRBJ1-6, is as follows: ETGVTQSPTHLIKTRGQQVTLRCSSQSGHNTVSWYQQALGQGPQFIFQYYREEENGRGNFPPRFSGLQFPNYSSELNVNALELDDSALYLCASSLDGISPLHFGNGTRLTVT.

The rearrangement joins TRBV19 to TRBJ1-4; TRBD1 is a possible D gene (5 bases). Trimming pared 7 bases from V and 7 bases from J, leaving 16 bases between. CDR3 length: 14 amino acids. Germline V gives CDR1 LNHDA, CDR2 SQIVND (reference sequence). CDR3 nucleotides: TGTGCCAGTAAAAAGGGGAGGGTTCGTGAAAAACTGTTTTTT. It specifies CASKKGRVREKLFF.

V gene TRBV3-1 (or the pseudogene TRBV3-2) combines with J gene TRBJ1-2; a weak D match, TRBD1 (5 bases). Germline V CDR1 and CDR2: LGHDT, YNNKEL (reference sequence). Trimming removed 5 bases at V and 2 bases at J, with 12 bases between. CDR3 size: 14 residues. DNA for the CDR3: TGTGCCAGCAGCTTCGCGGGGGAAAACTATGGCTACACCTTC. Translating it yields CASSFAGENYGYTF.

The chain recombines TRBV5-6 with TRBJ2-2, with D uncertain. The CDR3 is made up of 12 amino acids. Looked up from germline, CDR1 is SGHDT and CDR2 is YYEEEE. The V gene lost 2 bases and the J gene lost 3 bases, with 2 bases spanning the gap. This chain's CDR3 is CASSLYTGELFF. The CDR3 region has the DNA TGTGCCAGCAGCTTATACACCGGGGAGCTGTTTTTT.

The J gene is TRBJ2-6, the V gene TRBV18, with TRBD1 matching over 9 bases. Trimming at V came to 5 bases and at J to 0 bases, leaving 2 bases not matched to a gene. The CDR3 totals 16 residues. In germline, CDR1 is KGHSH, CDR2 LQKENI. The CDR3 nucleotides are TGTGCCAGCTCAGGGGACAGGGCCTCTGGGGCCAACGTCCTGACTTTC. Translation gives CASSGDRASGANVLTF. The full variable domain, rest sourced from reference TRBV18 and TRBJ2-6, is NAGVMQNPRHLVRRRGQEARLRCSPMKGHSHVYWYRQLPEEGLKFMVYLQKENIIDESGMPKERFSAEFPKEGPSILRIQQVVRGDSAAYFCASSGDRASGANVLTFGAGSRLTVL.

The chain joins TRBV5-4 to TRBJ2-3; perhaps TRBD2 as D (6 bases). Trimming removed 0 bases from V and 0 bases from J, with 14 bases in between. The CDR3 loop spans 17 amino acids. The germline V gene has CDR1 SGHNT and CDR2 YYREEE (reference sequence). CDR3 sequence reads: CASSLGVGGTSTDTQYF. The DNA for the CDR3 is TGTGCCAGCAGCTTGGGGGTGGGCGGGACCAGCACAGATACGCAGTATTTT. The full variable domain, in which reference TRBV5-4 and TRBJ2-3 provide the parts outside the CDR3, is ETGVTQSPTHLIKTRGQQVTLRCSSQSGHNTVSWYQQALGQGPQFIFQYYREEENGRGNFPPRFSGLQFPNYSSELNVNALELDDSALYLCASSLGVGGTSTDTQYFGPGTRLTVL.

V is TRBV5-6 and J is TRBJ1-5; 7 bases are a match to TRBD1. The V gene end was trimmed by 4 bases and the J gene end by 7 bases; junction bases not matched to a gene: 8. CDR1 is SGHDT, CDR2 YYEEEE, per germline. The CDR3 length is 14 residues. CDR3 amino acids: CASSVGTVRQPQHF. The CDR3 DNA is TGTGCCAGCAGCGTCGGGACAGTGAGACAGCCCCAGCATTTT. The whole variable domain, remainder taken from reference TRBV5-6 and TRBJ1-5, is DAGVTQSPTHLIKTRGQQVTLRCSPKSGHDTVSWYQQALGQGPQFIFQYYEEEERQRGNFPDRFSGHQFPNYSSELNVNALLLGDSALYLCASSVGTVRQPQHFGDGTRLSIL.

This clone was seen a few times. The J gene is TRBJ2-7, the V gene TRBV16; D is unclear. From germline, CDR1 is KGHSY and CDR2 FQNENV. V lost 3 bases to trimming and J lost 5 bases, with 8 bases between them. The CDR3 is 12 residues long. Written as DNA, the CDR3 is TGTGCCAGCAGCCAGGGTGCCAACGAGCAGTACTTC. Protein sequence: CASSQGANEQYF.

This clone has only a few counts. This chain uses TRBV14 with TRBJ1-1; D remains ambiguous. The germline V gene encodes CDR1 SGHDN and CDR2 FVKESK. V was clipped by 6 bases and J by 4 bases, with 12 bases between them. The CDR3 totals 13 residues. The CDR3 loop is CASSPRMGTEAFF. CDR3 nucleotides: TGTGCCAGCAGTCCCCGAATGGGCACTGAAGCTTTCTTT.

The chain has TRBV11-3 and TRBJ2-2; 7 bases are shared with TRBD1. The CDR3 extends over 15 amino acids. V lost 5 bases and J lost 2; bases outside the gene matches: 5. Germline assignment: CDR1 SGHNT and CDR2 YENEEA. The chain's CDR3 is CASSPRDRNTGELFF. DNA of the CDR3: TGTGCCAGCAGCCCCCGGGACAGAAACACCGGGGAGCTGTTTTTT.

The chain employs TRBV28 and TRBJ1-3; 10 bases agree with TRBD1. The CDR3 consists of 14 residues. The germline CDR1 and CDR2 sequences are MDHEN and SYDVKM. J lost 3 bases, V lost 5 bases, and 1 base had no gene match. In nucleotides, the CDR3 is TGTGCCAGCAGTGGGACAGGGGATGGAAACACCATATATTTT. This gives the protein CASSGTGDGNTIYF.

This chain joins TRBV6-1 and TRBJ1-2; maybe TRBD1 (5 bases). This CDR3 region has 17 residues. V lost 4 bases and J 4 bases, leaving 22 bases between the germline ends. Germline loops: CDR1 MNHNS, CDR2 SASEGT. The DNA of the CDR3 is TGTGCCAGCAGTGTAATTTTGGGAGGGACCCTTGTCTATGGCTACACCTTC. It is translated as CASSVILGGTLVYGYTF.

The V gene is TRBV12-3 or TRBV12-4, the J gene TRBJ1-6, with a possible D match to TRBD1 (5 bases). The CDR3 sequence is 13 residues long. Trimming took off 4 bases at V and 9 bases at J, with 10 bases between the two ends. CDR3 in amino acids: CASSYAGTSPLHF. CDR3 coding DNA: TGTGCCAGCAGTTATGCAGGGACTTCACCCCTCCACTTT.

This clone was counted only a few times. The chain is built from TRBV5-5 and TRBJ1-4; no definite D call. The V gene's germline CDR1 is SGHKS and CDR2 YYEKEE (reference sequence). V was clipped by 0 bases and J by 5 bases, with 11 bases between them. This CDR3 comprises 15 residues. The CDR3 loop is CASSLGGVSNEKLFF. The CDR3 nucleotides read TGTGCCAGCAGCTTGGGCGGGGTCTCGAATGAAAAACTGTTTTTT.

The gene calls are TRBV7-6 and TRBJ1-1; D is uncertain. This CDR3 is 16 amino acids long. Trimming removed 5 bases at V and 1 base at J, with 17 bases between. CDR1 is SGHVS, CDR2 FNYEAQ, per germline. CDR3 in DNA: TGTGCCAGCAGCCCCCTGATTGTCCTGGGGAACACTGAAGCTTTCTTT. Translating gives CASSPLIVLGNTEAFF.

Here the CDR3 reads CASSQGAPSTDTQYF. CDR3 DNA: TGTGCCAGCAGCCAAGGGGCCCCAAGTACAGATACGCAGTATTTT. The rearrangement uses TRBV14 and TRBJ2-3; D not certain. The CDR3 loop spans 15 amino acids. The V end lost 1 base, the J end lost 3 bases, and 11 bases lay between the germline ends. The germline gives CDR1 SGHDN, CDR2 FVKESK.

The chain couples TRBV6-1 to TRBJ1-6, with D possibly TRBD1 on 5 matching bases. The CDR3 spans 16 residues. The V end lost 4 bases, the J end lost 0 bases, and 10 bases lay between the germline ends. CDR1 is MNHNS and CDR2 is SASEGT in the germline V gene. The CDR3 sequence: CASSADTRSYNSPLHF. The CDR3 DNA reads TGTGCCAGCAGTGCGGACACCCGCTCCTATAATTCACCCCTCCACTTT.

The CDR3 DNA reads TGTGCCAGCAGGCCTACAACGAGCACAGATACGCAGTATTTT. Protein product: CASRPTTSTDTQYF. This chain joins TRBV2 and TRBJ2-3; D uncertain. CDR1 and CDR2 from the germline V gene are SNHLY and FYNNEI. This CDR3 region has 14 residues. The V gene lost 6 bases and the J gene lost 0 bases, with 10 bases spanning the gap.